This entry features one T cell receptor (beta chain) sequence. CDR1 MDHEN and CDR2 SYDVKM come from the germline V gene. The CDR3 is 12 amino acids. V lost 3 bases, J lost 13 bases, and 5 bases stayed unmatched. The sample comes from a study of blood T cell repertoires in COVID-19. About the study: Spain, Italy and the United States supplied samples that represented acute and convalescent COVID-19.

Recruits, aged about 18 to 90 years, lived in 24 US areas. Participant-reported clinical history was the basis for cohort assignment. In the study's own analysis: Estimated nucleated cell counts came from reference gene primer amplification. This table comes from immunoSEQ multiplex PCR, and its TCRdb copy is limited to in-frame clones, with some not included. V, J and clone size are those of that table, while D and trimming were read from the DNA. Here the sample spans 200,000 to 250,000 clones, roughly 86% being singletons. The TCR sequence derives from a woman between 45 and 60 years old who had recovered from COVID-19. Material: PBMCs or T cells enriched from blood (not recorded which). V and J are TRBV28 and TRBJ2-7; 11 nucleotides match TRBD1. The CDR3 reads CASSFPGQGDYF. DNA of the CDR3: TGTGCCAGCAGTTTTCCGGGACAGGGGGACTACTTC.